This T cell receptor (beta chain) was obtained from a study of cytotoxic CD8 clonotypes in ibrutinib-treated CLL. Study-wide points: Clonality correlated strongly with circulating CD8+ T cells and exceeded age-matched healthy donors at baseline. Clonality went higher at ibrutinib response and then dropped back toward baseline at progression.

Cryopreserved PBMCs were the source of around 2 micrograms of genomic DNA, which went to TCR beta libraries. This table comes from immunoSEQ multiplex PCR, and its TCRdb copy is limited to in-frame clones, with some not included. The repertoire consists of 65,000 to 95,000 clones, with 86% occurring once and the leading ten covering around 5%. V shed 1 base and J 9 bases; nucleotides not matched to a gene: 5. The CDR3 totals 14 residues. From germline, CDR1 is MGHRA and CDR2 YSYEKL. For this clone: The target antigen is unknown.

The sequencing here drew on PBMCs, taken before ibrutinib treatment. The TCR comes from a human donor with chronic lymphocytic leukemia. The V and J genes are TRBV4-1 and TRBJ1-4, with 7 bases lining up with TRBD1. The CDR3 DNA reads TGCGCCAGCAGCCAAGTTAGGGGGCGGCAAAAACTGTTTTTT. As protein: CASSQVRGRQKLFF.